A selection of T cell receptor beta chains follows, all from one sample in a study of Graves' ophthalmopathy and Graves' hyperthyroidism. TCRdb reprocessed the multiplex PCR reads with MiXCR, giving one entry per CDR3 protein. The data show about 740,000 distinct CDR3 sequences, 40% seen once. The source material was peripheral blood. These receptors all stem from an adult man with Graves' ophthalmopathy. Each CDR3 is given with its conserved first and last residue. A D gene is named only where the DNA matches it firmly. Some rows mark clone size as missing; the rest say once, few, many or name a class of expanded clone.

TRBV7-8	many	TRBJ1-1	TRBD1	CASKTGVTTEAFF	TGTGCCAGCAAGACAGGGGTGACAACTGAAGCTTTCTTT
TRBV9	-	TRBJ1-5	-	CASSVEGVKDQPQHF	TGTGCCAGCAGCGTAGAGGGGGTTAAGGATCAGCCCCAGCATTTT
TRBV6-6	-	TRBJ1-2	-	CASSDAINYGYTF	TGTGCCAGCAGCGACGCGATTAACTATGGCTACACCTTC
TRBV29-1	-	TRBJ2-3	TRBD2	CSAFTGTSGSRDTQYF	TGCAGCGCCTTCACGGGGACTAGCGGGAGTCGAGATACGCAGTATTTT
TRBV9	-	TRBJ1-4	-	CASSGRGLTNEKPFF	TGTGCCAGCAGCGGCCGGGGGCTAACTAATGAAAAACCGTTTTTT
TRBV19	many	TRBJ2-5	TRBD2	CATRTSGRETQYF	TGTGCCACCCGGACTAGCGGGAGAGAGACCCAGTACTTC
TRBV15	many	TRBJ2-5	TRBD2	CATSRDVGLAGSAAETQYF	TGTGCCACCAGCAGAGATGTTGGCCTAGCGGGCTCTGCCGCAGAGACCCAGTACTTC
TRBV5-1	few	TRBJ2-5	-	CASSLTGTRRQETQYF	TGCGCCAGCAGCTTGACGGGCACCAGGCGGCAAGAGACCCAGTACTTC
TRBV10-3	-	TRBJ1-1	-	CAISYTGTQNTEAFF	TGTGCCATCAGTTACACAGGGACCCAGAACACTGAAGCTTTCTTT
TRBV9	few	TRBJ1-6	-	CASTRDEGSYNSPLHF	TGTGCCAGCACCAGGGACGAAGGGTCCTATAATTCACCCCTCCACTTT
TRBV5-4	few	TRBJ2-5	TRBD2	CASSRLTSGEETQYF	TGTGCCAGCAGCCGACTGACTAGCGGGGAAGAGACCCAGTACTTC
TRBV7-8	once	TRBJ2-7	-	CASSHTGYEQYF	TGTGCCAGCAGTCATACAGGGTACGAGCAGTACTTC
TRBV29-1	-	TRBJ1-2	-	CSEGGRQNYGYTF	TGCAGCGAGGGGGGCAGACAGAACTATGGCTACACCTTC
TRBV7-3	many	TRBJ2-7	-	CASSQSGISQEQYF	TGTGCCAGCAGCCAATCCGGGATTTCGCAAGAGCAGTACTTC
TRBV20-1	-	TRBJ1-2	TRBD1	CSASSRRTGVDFDYGYTF	TGCAGTGCTAGTTCCCGCCGGACAGGGGTTGATTTTGACTATGGCTACACCTTC
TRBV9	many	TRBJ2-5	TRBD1	CASSVEPGQGGQETQYF	TGTGCCAGCAGCGTGGAACCGGGACAGGGGGGCCAAGAGACCCAGTACTTC
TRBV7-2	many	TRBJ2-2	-	CASSSRTTGELFF	TGTGCCAGCAGCTCGAGGACGACCGGGGAGCTGTTTTTT
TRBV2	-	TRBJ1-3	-	CASSETRGHTIYF	TGTGCCAGCAGTGAAACTAGGGGACACACCATATATTTT
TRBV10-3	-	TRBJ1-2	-	CAISGRGGEHYGYTF	TGTGCCATCAGTGGAAGGGGGGGGGAGCACTATGGCTACACCTTC
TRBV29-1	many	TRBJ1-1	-	CSVVRTVPTFF	TGCAGCGTCGTAAGAACAGTTCCGACCTTCTTT
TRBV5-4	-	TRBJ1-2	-	CASSFGSSGYTF	TGTGCCAGCAGCTTTGGGTCTTCCGGCTACACCTTC
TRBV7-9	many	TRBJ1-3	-	CASSLGTASGNTIYF	TGTGCCAGCAGCTTAGGGACAGCCTCTGGAAACACCATATATTTT
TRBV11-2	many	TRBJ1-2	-	CASSARQGNYGYTF	TGTGCCAGCAGCGCGAGGCAGGGGAACTATGGCTACACCTTC
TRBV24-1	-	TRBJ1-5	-	CASSRDATSNQPQHF	TGTGCCAGCAGCCGAGATGCGACCAGCAATCAGCCCCAGCATTTT
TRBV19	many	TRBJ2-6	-	CASSVQDSGANVLTF	TGTGCCAGTAGCGTACAGGACTCTGGGGCCAACGTCCTGACTTTC
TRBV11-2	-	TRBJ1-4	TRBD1	CASSSQQGALEKLFF	TGCGCCAGCAGCTCGCAACAGGGGGCCCTTGAAAAACTGTTTTTT
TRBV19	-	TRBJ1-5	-	CASSKYQGNQPQHF	TGTGCCAGCAGCAAGTATCAGGGAAACCAGCCCCAGCATTTT
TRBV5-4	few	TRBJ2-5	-	CASSLAPYETQYF	TGTGCCAGCAGCTTGGCCCCCTACGAGACCCAGTACTTC
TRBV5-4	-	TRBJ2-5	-	CARETQYF	TGTGCCAGGGAGACCCAGTACTTC
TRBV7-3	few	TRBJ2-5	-	CASSGGREETQYF	TGTGCCAGCAGCGGGGGTAGGGAAGAGACCCAGTACTTC
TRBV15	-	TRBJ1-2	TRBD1	CATSRRTGGNYGYTF	TGTGCCACCAGCAGACGGACAGGGGGGAACTATGGCTACACCTTC
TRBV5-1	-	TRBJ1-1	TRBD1	CASSQGQAGWTEAFF	TGCGCCAGCAGCCAAGGACAGGCAGGGTGGACTGAAGCTTTCTTT
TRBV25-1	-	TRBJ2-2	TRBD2	CASLSGGSLWTGELFF	TGTGCCAGCCTTAGCGGGGGGTCATTATGGACCGGGGAGCTGTTTTTT
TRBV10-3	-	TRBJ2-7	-	CASSERGQLSYEQYF	TGTGCCAGCAGTGAAAGAGGGCAGCTCTCCTACGAGCAGTACTTC
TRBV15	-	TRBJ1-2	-	CASSAGQRGYTF	TGTGCCAGCAGCGCGGGACAACGAGGCTACACCTTC
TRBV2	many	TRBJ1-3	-	CASSEAALGNTIYF	TGTGCCAGCAGTGAAGCAGCCTTGGGAAACACCATATATTTT
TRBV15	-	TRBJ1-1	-	CATSKVLPFPRPGDLMNTEAFF	TGTGCCACCAGCAAAGTCTTGCCCTTCCCCCGGCCAGGCGACTTAATGAACACTGAAGCTTTCTTT
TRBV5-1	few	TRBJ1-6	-	CASSPGRGSVTPLHF	TGCGCCAGCAGCCCCGGGAGGGGCAGTGTTACACCCCTCCACTTT
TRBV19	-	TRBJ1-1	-	CASSIPGPPVAEAFF	TGTGCCAGTAGTATTCCGGGACCTCCGGTCGCTGAAGCTTTCTTT